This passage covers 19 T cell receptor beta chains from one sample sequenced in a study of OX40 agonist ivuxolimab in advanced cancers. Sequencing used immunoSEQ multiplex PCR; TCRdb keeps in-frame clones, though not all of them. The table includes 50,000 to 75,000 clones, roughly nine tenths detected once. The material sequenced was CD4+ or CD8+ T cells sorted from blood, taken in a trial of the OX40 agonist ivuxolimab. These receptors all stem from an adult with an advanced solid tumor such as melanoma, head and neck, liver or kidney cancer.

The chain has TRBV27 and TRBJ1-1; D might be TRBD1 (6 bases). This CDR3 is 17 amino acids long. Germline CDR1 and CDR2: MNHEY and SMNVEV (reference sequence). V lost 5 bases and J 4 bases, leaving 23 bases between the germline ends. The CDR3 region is CASSLYFTGQGATEAFF. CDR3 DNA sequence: TGTGCCAGCAGTCTTTACTTTACGGGACAAGGGGCCACTGAAGCTTTCTTT.

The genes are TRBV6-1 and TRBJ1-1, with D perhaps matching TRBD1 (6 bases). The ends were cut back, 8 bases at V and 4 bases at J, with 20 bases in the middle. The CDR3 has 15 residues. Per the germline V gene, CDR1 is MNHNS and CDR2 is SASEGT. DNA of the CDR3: TGTGCCAGCCGAGGGGGGGTTTACGCGGGCACTGAAGCTTTCTTT. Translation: CASRGGVYAGTEAFF.

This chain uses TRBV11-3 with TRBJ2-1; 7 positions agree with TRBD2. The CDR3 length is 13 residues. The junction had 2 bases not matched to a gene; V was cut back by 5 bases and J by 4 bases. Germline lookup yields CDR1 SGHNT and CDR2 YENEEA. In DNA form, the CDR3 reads TGTGCCAGCAGCCCCGGGGGGTACAATGAGCAGTTCTTC. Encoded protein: CASSPGGYNEQFF.

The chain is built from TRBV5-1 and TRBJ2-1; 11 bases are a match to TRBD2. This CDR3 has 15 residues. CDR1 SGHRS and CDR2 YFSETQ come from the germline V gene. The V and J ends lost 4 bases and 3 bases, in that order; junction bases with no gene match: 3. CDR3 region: CASSPGTSGYNEQFF. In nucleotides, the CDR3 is TGCGCCAGCAGCCCCGGGACTAGCGGCTACAATGAGCAGTTCTTC.

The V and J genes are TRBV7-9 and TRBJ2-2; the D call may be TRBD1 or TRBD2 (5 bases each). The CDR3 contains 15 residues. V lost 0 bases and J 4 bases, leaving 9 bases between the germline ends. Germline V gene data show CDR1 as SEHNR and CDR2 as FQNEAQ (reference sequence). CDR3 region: CASSLAYGGTGELFF. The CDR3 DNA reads TGTGCCAGCAGCTTAGCTTATGGGGGCACCGGGGAGCTGTTTTTT.

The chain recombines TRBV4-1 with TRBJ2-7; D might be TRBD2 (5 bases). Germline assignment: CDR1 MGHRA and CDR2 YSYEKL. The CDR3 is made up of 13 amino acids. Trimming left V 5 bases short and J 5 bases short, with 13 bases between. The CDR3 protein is CASSTHPGNEQYF. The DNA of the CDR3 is TGCGCCAGCAGCACACATCCGGGGAACGAGCAGTACTTC.

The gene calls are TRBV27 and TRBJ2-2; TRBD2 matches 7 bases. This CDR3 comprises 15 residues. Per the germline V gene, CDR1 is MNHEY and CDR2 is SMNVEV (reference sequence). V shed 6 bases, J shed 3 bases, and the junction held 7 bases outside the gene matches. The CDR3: CASSWGGVYTGELFF. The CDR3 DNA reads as TGTGCCAGCAGCTGGGGGGGTGTATACACCGGGGAGCTGTTTTTT.

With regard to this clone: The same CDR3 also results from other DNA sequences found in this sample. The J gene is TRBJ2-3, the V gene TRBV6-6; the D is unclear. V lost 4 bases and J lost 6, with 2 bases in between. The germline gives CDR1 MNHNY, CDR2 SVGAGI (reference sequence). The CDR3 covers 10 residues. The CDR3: CASSSDTQYF. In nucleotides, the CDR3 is TGTGCCAGCAGTTCCGATACGCAGTATTTT.

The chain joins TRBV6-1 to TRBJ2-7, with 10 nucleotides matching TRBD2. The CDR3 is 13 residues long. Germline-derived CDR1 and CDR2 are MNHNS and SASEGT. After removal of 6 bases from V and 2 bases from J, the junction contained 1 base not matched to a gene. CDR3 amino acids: CASRSGGAYEQYF. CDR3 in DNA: TGTGCCAGCAGGAGCGGGGGGGCCTACGAGCAGTACTTC.

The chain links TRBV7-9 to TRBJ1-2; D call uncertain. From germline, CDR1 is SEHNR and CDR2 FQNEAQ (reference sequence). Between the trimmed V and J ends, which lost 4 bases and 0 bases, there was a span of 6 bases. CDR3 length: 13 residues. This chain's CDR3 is CASSYTTNYGYTF. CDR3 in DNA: TGTGCCAGCAGCTACACTACTAACTATGGCTACACCTTC.

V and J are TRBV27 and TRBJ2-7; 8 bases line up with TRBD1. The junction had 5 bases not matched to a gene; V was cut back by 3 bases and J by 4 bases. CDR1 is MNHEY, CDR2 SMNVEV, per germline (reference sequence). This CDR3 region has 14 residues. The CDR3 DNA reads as TGTGCCAGCAGTTTTAGGGACAGGAGGTACGAGCAGTACTTC. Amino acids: CASSFRDRRYEQYF.

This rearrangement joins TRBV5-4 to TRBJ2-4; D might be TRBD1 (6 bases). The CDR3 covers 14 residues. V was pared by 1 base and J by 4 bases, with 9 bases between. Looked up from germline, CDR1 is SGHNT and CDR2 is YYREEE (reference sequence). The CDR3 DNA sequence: TGTGCCAGCAGCTTGTCCGGACAGAAAAACATTCAGTACTTC. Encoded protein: CASSLSGQKNIQYF.

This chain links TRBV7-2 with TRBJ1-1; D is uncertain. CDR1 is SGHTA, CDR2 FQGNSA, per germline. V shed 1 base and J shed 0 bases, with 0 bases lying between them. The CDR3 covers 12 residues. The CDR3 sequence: CASSLVNTEAFF. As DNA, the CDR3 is TGTGCCAGCAGCTTAGTGAACACTGAAGCTTTCTTT. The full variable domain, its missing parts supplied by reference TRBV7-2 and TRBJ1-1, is GAGVSQSPSNKVTEKGKDVELRCDPISGHTALYWYRQSLGQGLEFLIYFQGNSAPDKSGLPSDRFSAERTGGSVSTLTIQRTQQEDSAVYLCASSLVNTEAFFGQGTRLTVV.

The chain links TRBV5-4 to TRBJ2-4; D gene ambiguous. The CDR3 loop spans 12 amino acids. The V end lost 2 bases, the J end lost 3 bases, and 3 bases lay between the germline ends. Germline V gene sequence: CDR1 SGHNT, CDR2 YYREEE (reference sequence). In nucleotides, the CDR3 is TGTGCCAGCAGCTTCGGCAAAAACATTCAGTACTTC. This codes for CASSFGKNIQYF.

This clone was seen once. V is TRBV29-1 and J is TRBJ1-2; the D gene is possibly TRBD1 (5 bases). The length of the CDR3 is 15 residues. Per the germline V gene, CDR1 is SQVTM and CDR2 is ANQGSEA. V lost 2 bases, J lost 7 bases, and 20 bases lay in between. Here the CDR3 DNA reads TGCAGCGTTGAACAACCACCGGGACTTTATGGTGGCTACACCTTC. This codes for CSVEQPPGLYGGYTF.

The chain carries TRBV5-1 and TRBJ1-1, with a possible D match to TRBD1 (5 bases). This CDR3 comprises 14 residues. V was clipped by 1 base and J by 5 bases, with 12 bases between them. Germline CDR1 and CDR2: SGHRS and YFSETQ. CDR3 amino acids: CASSLIRDGTEAFF. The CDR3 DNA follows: TGCGCCAGCAGCTTGATCAGGGACGGGACTGAAGCTTTCTTT.

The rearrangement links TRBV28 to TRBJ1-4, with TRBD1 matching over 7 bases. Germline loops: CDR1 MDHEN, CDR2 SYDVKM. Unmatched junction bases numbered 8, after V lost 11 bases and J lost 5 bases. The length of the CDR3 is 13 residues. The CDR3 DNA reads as TGTGCCGGCCAGACAGGGTCCAATGAAAAACTGTTTTTT. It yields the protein CAGQTGSNEKLFF.

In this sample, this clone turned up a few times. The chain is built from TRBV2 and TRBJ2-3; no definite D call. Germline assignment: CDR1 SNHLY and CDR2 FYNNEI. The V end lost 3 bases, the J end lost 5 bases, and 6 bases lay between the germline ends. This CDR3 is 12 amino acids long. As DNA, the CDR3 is TGTGCCAGCAGTGAGACTCTAGATACGCAGTATTTT. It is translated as CASSETLDTQYF. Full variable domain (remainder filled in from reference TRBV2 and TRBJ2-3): EPEVTQTPSHQVTQMGQEVILRCVPISNHLYFYWYRQILGQKVEFLVSFYNNEISEKSEIFDDQFSVERPDGSNFTLKIRSTKLEDSAMYFCASSETLDTQYFGPGTRLTVL.

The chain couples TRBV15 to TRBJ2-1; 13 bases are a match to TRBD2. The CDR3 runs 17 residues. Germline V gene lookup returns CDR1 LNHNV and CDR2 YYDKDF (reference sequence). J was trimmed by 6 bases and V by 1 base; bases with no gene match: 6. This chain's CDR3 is CATSRAKTSGGTNEQFF. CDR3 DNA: TGTGCCACCAGCAGAGCGAAGACTAGCGGGGGGACCAATGAGCAGTTCTTC.